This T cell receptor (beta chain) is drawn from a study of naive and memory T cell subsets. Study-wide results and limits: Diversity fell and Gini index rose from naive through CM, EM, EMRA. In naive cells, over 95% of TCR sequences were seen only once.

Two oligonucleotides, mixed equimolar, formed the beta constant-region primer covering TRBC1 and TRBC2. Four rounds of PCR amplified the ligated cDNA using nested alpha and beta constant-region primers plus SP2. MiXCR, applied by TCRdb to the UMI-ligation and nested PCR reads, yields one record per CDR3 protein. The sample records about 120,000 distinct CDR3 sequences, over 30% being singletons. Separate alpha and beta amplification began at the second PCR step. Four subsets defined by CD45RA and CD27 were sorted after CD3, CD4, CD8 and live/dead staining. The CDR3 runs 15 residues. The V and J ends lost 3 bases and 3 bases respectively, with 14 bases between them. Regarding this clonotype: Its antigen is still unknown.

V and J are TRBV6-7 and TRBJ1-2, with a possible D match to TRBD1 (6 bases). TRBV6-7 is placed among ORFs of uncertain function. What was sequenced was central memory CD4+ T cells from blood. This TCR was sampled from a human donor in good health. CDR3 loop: CASSYPGNRDYGYTF. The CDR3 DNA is TGTGCCAGCAGTTATCCCGGGAACAGGGACTATGGCTACACCTTC.